These 10 T cell receptor beta chains originate from one sample sequenced in a study of regulatory T cells in long-lasting Graves disease. According to the study, TCR beta libraries were built with iRepertoire HTBI primers and CDR3-region Arm-PCR. TCRdb reanalysed the multiplex PCR reads using MiXCR and keeps one entry per CDR3 protein. The data hold about 460,000 distinct CDR3 sequences, with about 20% observed a single time. Time point meaning: persistent/refractory GD, antithyroid drugs over 5 years with positive TRAb. RNA extracted from PBMCs served as the sequencing template. The sequencing used peripheral blood mononuclear cells (PBMCs), collected when the disease was refractory, from a patient treated with antithyroid drugs. These receptors were obtained from a female donor with Graves disease.

This clonotype was seen many times. This clone may be a read error of a much larger clone one base away. The rearrangement uses TRBV13 and TRBJ1-2, with 7 nucleotides matching TRBD1. This CDR3 region has 13 residues. Per germline, CDR1 PRHDT and CDR2 FYEKMQ (reference sequence). CDR3 loop: CASNLQGNYGYTF. The CDR3 region has the DNA TGTGCCAGCAACTTACAGGGGAACTATGGCTACACCTTC.

This clonotype was seen a handful of times. The chain uses TRBV20-1 and TRBJ2-5; a possible D gene is TRBD2 (5 bases). From germline, CDR1 is DFQATT and CDR2 SNEGSKA (reference sequence). Between the trimmed V and J ends, which lost 6 bases and 3 bases, there was a span of 14 bases. The CDR3 runs 13 residues. Here the CDR3 DNA reads TGCAGTGCAAGCGGACTCACGGAAGAGACCCAGTACTTC. Its protein is CSASGLTEETQYF.

The CDR3 protein is CASSRSGQGNQPQHF. The CDR3 coding sequence is TGTGCCAGCAGCCGTTCCGGACAGGGCAATCAGCCCCAGCATTTT. The chain links TRBV6-1 to TRBJ1-5, with 7 positions matching TRBD1. The CDR3 is 15 residues long. Germline V gene data show CDR1 as MNHNS and CDR2 as SASEGT. With 6 bases clipped from V and 2 bases from J, the junction kept 7 bases outside the gene matches.

Many counts were recorded for this clonotype. This chain uses TRBV6-5 with TRBJ1-2; D gene ambiguous. The CDR3 has 15 residues. Germline V gene data show CDR1 as MNHEY and CDR2 as SVGAGI. With 0 bases removed from V and 5 bases from J, the gap between germline ends came to 13 bases. The CDR3 loop is CASSYSTRAEYGYTF. For the CDR3, the DNA is TGTGCCAGCAGTTACTCGACTAGGGCCGAGTATGGCTACACCTTC.

CDR3 sequence: CSALAEIDTGELFF. CDR3 DNA: TGCAGTGCCCTAGCGGAGATCGACACCGGGGAGCTGTTTTTT. This rearrangement joins TRBV20-1 to TRBJ2-2, with TRBD2 matching over 7 bases. The CDR3 has 14 amino acids. Germline-derived CDR1 and CDR2 are DFQATT and SNEGSKA (reference sequence). Losses at the gene ends were 6 bases for V and 3 bases for J; bases not matched to a gene: 7.

This clonotype showed up just once. The chain employs TRBV12-3 or TRBV12-4 and TRBJ1-2; D is undetermined. The ends were cut back, 5 bases at V and 0 bases at J, with 13 bases in the middle. This CDR3 has 15 amino acids. The CDR3 DNA reads as TGTGCCAGCAGTCTCGACGGGATAGCTAACTATGGCTACACCTTC. Translation gives CASSLDGIANYGYTF.

The chain employs TRBV6-1 and TRBJ2-7; 10 nucleotides align to TRBD1. Trimming took 2 bases from V and 6 from J; bases not matched to a gene: 7. The CDR3 sequence is 15 residues long. Germline V gene sequence: CDR1 MNHNS, CDR2 SASEGT. The CDR3 sequence is CASSERGTGEPEQYF. The CDR3 coding sequence is TGTGCCAGCAGTGAAAGAGGGACAGGGGAACCCGAGCAGTACTTC.

The J gene is TRBJ2-5, the V gene TRBV7-6, with 9 bases fitting TRBD1. In germline, CDR1 is SGHVS, CDR2 FNYEAQ. J lost 1 base, V lost 2 bases, and 5 bases had no gene match. This CDR3 comprises 16 residues. The CDR3, as DNA: TGTGCCAGCAGCTTATTGGGGGGACAGGGCCAAGAGACCCAGTACTTC. Its protein is CASSLLGGQGQETQYF.

This CDR3 reads CASSRATLLFYEQYF. The CDR3 DNA reads as TGCGCCAGCAGCAGGGCGACTTTACTTTTCTACGAGCAGTACTTC. The rearrangement joins TRBV5-1 to TRBJ2-7, with D uncertain. The CDR3 has 15 residues. CDR1 is SGHRS, CDR2 YFSETQ, per germline. V was pared by 4 bases and J by 3 bases, with 17 bases between.

This clonotype was observed many times. The CDR3 is CASCYGLTYQETQYF. CDR3 sequence (DNA): TGTGCCAGCTGCTACGGACTCACGTACCAAGAGACCCAGTACTTC. This chain joins TRBV6-1 and TRBJ2-5, with D maybe TRBD2 (5 bases). The length of the CDR3 is 15 residues. Germline values: CDR1 MNHNS, CDR2 SASEGT. Deletions cut 8 bases from V and 0 bases from J, with 16 bases between.